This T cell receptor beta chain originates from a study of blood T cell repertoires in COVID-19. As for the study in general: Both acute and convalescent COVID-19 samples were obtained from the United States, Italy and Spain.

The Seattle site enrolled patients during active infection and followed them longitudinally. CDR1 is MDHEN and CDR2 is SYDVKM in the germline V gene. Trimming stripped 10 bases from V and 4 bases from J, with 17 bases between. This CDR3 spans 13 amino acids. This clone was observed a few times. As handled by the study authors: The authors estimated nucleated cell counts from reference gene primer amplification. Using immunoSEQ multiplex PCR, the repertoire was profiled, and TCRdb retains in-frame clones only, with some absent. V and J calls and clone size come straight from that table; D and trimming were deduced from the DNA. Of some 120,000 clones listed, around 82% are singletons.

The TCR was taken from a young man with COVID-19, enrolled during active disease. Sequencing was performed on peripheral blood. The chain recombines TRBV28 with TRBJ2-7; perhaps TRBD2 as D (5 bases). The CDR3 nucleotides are TGTGCCACCCCGGGATCCAATGAGTACGAGCAGTACTTC. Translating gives CATPGSNEYEQYF.